This entry lists 22 T cell receptor beta chains sequenced from one sample in a study of blood T cell repertoires in COVID-19. Data came from immunoSEQ multiplex PCR; TCRdb stores just in-frame clones and leaves some out. The sample includes about 130,000 clones, 87% of them seen just once. Sequencing was performed on peripheral blood. These receptors originate from a man aged 45-65 years with active COVID-19.

The V and J genes are TRBV19 and TRBJ2-3; D perhaps matches TRBD2 (6 bases). The V gene's germline CDR1 is LNHDA and CDR2 SQIVND (reference sequence). CDR3 length equals 15 residues. Trimming left V 6 bases short and J 3 bases short, with 16 bases between. CDR3 region: CASSRDSGKTDTQYF. CDR3 sequence (DNA): TGTGCCAGTAGCAGGGACTCTGGTAAAACAGATACGCAGTATTTT.

V is TRBV4-2 and J is TRBJ2-5; 11 positions agree with TRBD2. The length of the CDR3 is 18 residues. The V gene's germline CDR1 is LGHNA and CDR2 YNFKEQ. With V trimmed by 4 bases and J by 0 bases, 10 bases remained unmatched. As DNA, the CDR3 is TGTGCCAGCAGCCGATCGCCTAGCGGGGGGTCCTACCAAGAGACCCAGTACTTC. Its protein is CASSRSPSGGSYQETQYF.

The chain employs TRBV5-1 and TRBJ2-2, with D tentatively TRBD1 (6 bases). Germline-derived CDR1 and CDR2 are SGHRS and YFSETQ. The V gene lost 2 bases and the J gene lost 4 bases, with 21 bases spanning the gap. The CDR3 is 18 residues long. For the CDR3, the DNA is TGCGCCAGCAGCTTCCGGGGACATCCGGGACCTAGCACCGGGGAGCTGTTTTTT. This gives the protein CASSFRGHPGPSTGELFF.

This clone turned up a few times. The chain has TRBV4-2 and TRBJ2-3, with D possibly matching TRBD2 (5 bases). Germline V gene sequence: CDR1 LGHNA, CDR2 YNFKEQ. Trimming pared 6 bases from V and 8 bases from J, leaving 15 bases between. The CDR3 is made up of 13 amino acids. CDR3 DNA: TGTGCCAGCAGTCGCGATCTAGAGGGTACGCAGTATTTT. Amino acids: CASSRDLEGTQYF.

The V gene is TRBV28, the J gene TRBJ1-1; D is ambiguous. Trimming stripped 6 bases from V and 7 bases from J, with 9 bases between. The germline CDR1 and CDR2 sequences are MDHEN and SYDVKM. This CDR3 spans 11 amino acids. CDR3 in amino acids: CASRLAVEAFF. The CDR3 DNA reads as TGTGCCAGCAGATTGGCGGTTGAAGCTTTCTTT.

The chain carries TRBV9 and TRBJ1-6, with D possibly matching TRBD1 (5 bases). Germline V lookup: CDR1 SGDLS, CDR2 YYNGEE. CDR3 length: 15 amino acids. V was shortened by 0 bases and J by 8 bases, with 12 bases between the two germline ends. CDR3 bases: TGTGCCAGCAGCGTAGACGGCAGGGAATATTCACCCCTCCACTTT. Protein product: CASSVDGREYSPLHF.

The chain combines TRBV12-2 with TRBJ1-4; the table's D call TRBD1 went unverified against the DNA. TRBV12-2 represents a pseudogene. The CDR3 sequence is 18 residues long. The CDR3 sequence: CASRLARGTGKGNEKLFF. In DNA form, the CDR3 reads TGTGCAAGTCGCTTAGCTAGGGGGACAGGAAAGGGTAATGAAAAACTGTTTTTT.

V is TRBV10-3 and J is TRBJ2-2; 7 nucleotides line up with TRBD1. Trimming took 3 bases from V and 2 from J; bases not matched to a gene: 9. The length of the CDR3 is 17 residues. Per germline, CDR1 ENHRY and CDR2 SYGVKD. CDR3 sequence: CAISDPRTGPNTGELFF. The CDR3 bases are TGTGCCATCAGTGACCCGAGGACAGGTCCCAACACCGGGGAGCTGTTTTTT.

This chain connects TRBV25-1 to TRBJ1-1; D call uncertain. V was cut by 2 bases and J by 1 base, with 5 bases left in between. Germline loops: CDR1 MGHDK, CDR2 SYGVNS. The CDR3 consists of 13 residues. The CDR3 here is CASSEPRNTEAFF. In DNA, the CDR3 is TGTGCCAGCAGTGAACCGCGGAACACTGAAGCTTTCTTT.

This clone has only a few counts. This chain joins TRBV15 and TRBJ1-6; D may be TRBD1 (6 bases). Trimming took 1 base from V and 4 from J, leaving 11 bases between them. CDR1 and CDR2 (germline): LNHNV, YYDKDF (reference sequence). The CDR3 is 16 residues long. CDR3 DNA sequence: TGTGCCACCAGCAGAGCAAGGACAGAATATAATTCACCCCTCCACTTT. Translation gives CATSRARTEYNSPLHF.

The genes are TRBV2 and TRBJ1-1; tentatively, D is TRBD1 (6 bases). With 7 bases removed from V and 0 bases from J, the gap between germline ends came to 9 bases. Per the germline V gene, CDR1 is SNHLY and CDR2 is FYNNEI. The length of the CDR3 is 13 residues. CDR3 sequence reads: CASKTGLNTEAFF. For the CDR3, the DNA is TGTGCCAGCAAGACAGGACTGAACACTGAAGCTTTCTTT.

The chain joins TRBV29-1 to TRBJ2-3; D might be TRBD2 (6 bases). V lost 7 bases and J 2 bases, leaving 19 bases between the germline ends. CDR1 is SQVTM and CDR2 is ANQGSEA in the germline V gene. CDR3 length: 15 residues. CDR3 protein: CSALSGTALTDTQYF. Written as DNA, the CDR3 is TGCAGCGCCCTGTCCGGGACTGCCCTCACAGATACGCAGTATTTT.

This chain links TRBV5-1 with TRBJ2-7, with 11 bases identical to TRBD2. Germline CDR1 is SGHRS and CDR2 is YFSETQ. The length of the CDR3 is 17 residues. The V gene end was trimmed by 4 bases and the J gene end by 0 bases; junction bases not matched to a gene: 9. DNA for the CDR3: TGCGCCAGCAGCACCCGCCTAGCGGGAGGCTTCTCCTACGAGCAGTACTTC. Translated, it gives CASSTRLAGGFSYEQYF.

The chain uses TRBV6-2 or TRBV6-3 and TRBJ2-3, with TRBD2 identical over 9 bases. Losses at the gene ends were 6 bases for V and 3 bases for J; bases not matched to a gene: 10. The CDR3 length is 16 residues. In germline, CDR1 is MNHEY, CDR2 SVGEGT. CDR3 sequence (DNA): TGTGCCAGCAGCTCGGCGGGGGGGCCGTTGACAGATACGCAGTATTTT. Its translation: CASSSAGGPLTDTQYF.

This chain joins TRBV3-1 (or the pseudogene TRBV3-2) and TRBJ2-7; D possibly corresponds to TRBD1 (6 bases). CDR3 length equals 14 residues. From germline, CDR1 is LGHDT and CDR2 YNNKEL (reference sequence). V was shortened by 1 base and J by 5 bases, with 12 bases between the two germline ends. This chain's CDR3 is CASSQAGRGHEQYF. Here the CDR3 DNA reads TGTGCCAGCAGCCAAGCGGGCAGGGGCCACGAGCAGTACTTC.

The chain carries TRBV18 and TRBJ1-2; 8 bases map to TRBD1. The V segment lost 4 bases and the J segment 11 bases; nucleotides outside the gene matches: 15. The CDR3 spans 15 residues. CDR1 and CDR2 from the germline V gene are KGHSH and LQKENI. The CDR3 is CASSLVPSWDRWYTF. DNA of the CDR3: TGTGCCAGCTCACTTGTTCCCTCTTGGGACAGGTGGTACACCTTC.

The chain couples TRBV6-5 to TRBJ2-2; D ambiguous. Germline values: CDR1 MNHEY, CDR2 SVGAGI. This CDR3 contains 16 residues. With 2 bases removed from V and 4 bases from J, the gap between germline ends came to 14 bases. The CDR3 bases are TGTGCCAGCAGTTACATTTTGGAGACCCGCACCGGGGAGCTGTTTTTT. Protein: CASSYILETRTGELFF.

V gene TRBV9 combines with J gene TRBJ2-1, with 11 bases aligning to TRBD2. The CDR3 has 15 amino acids. Germline V gene sequence: CDR1 SGDLS, CDR2 YYNGEE. V dropped 4 bases and J dropped 4; count of bases not matched to a gene: 4. The CDR3 DNA reads TGTGCCAGCAGCCCTCGACTAGCGGGGTACAATGAGCAGTTCTTC. Amino acid sequence: CASSPRLAGYNEQFF. Combining the CDR3 with reference TRBV9 and TRBJ2-1 gives the whole variable domain DSGVTQTPKHLITATGQRVTLRCSPRSGDLSVYWYQQSLDQGLQFLIQYYNGEERAKGNILERFSAQQFPDLHSELNLSSLELGDSALYFCASSPRLAGYNEQFFGPGTRLTVL.

The V call is TRBV7-9, the J call TRBJ1-3; 7 bases map to TRBD1. The CDR3 contains 15 residues. Germline CDR1 and CDR2: SEHNR and FQNEAQ (reference sequence). Germline trimming cut 3 bases from V and 3 bases from J; bases unmatched to any gene: 5. The chain's CDR3 is CASSFDRDSGNTIYF. The CDR3 DNA follows: TGTGCCAGCAGCTTTGACCGGGACAGTGGAAACACCATATATTTT.

The chain employs TRBV30 and TRBJ1-2, with D perhaps matching TRBD1 (6 bases). This CDR3 comprises 17 residues. Germline CDR1 and CDR2: GTSNPN and SVGIG (reference sequence). The germline V and J ends were trimmed by 6 bases and 9 bases, with 32 bases remaining between them. The CDR3 sequence: CACQALSGQGFSTRYTF. Written as DNA, the CDR3 is TGTGCCTGCCAAGCATTATCGGGACAAGGCTTTTCCACTCGCTACACCTTC. The full variable domain, its missing parts supplied by reference TRBV30 and TRBJ1-2, is SQTIHQWPATLVQPVGSPLSLECTVEGTSNPNLYWYRQAAGRGLQLLFYSVGIGQISSEVPQNLSASRPQDRQFILSSKKLLLSDSGFYLCACQALSGQGFSTRYTFGSGTRLTVV.

This chain uses TRBV29-1 with TRBJ2-3; D possibly corresponds to TRBD2 (6 bases). CDR1 is SQVTM, CDR2 ANQGSEA, per germline. Trimming shortened V by 7 bases and J by 6 bases, and 11 bases separated the two germline ends. This CDR3 spans 11 amino acids. The CDR3 DNA reads TGCAGCGGTCGCCGGGGGGATACGCAGTATTTT. This sequence encodes CSGRRGDTQYF.

This chain connects TRBV29-1 to TRBJ2-3; a possible D gene is TRBD1 (6 bases). The germline V gene encodes CDR1 SQVTM and CDR2 ANQGSEA. This CDR3 contains 16 residues. V was cut by 0 bases and J by 2 bases, with 15 bases left in between. The CDR3 DNA sequence: TGCAGCGTTGAAGACCCCCCCGGACAGATCACAGATACGCAGTATTTT. Translating it yields CSVEDPPGQITDTQYF.